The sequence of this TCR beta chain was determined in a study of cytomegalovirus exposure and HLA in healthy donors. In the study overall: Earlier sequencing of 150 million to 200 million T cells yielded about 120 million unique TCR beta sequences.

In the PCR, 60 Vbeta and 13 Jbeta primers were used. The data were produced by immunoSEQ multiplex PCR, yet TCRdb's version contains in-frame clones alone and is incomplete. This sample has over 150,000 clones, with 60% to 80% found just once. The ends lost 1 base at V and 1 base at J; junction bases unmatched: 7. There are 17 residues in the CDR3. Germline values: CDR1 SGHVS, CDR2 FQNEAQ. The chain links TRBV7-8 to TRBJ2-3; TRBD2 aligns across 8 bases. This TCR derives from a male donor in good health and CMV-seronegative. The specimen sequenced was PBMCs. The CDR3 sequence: CASSLDGRAIGTDTQYF. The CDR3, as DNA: TGTGCCAGCAGCTTAGACGGGAGGGCCATTGGCACAGATACGCAGTATTTT.